Listed below are T cell receptor beta chains from one sample, sequenced in a study of blood T cell repertoires in COVID-19. Sequenced by immunoSEQ multiplex PCR; TCRdb stores in-frame clones only, minus some. The sample carries about 100,000 clones, 90% to 95% recorded once. Sequencing was carried out using peripheral blood. The receptors were gathered from a man between 60 and 70 years old with acute or convalescent COVID-19. Each CDR3 is given with its conserved first and last residue. The D gene is left open where the match is weak. Rows give clone size only sometimes, using once, few, many, or a class for an expanded clone.

cdr3_length d_call clone_size j_call v_call cdr3_nt cdr3_aa
17 TRBD1 . TRBJ1-3 TRBV9 TGTGCCAGCAGCGTAACCTTTCCACAGGGGGCTGGAAACACCATATATTTT CASSVTFPQGAGNTIYF
13 TRBD1 . TRBJ2-5 TRBV5-8 TGTGCCAGCAGACCTACAGGGGAGGAGACCCAGTACTTC CASRPTGEETQYF
16 . . TRBJ2-1 TRBV6-6 TGTGCCAGCAGTTCGAAGGATAGCGGCTCCTACAATGAGCAGTTCTTC CASSSKDSGSYNEQFF
14 . . TRBJ1-6 TRBV2 TGTGCCAGCAGTTCGGGACATGAAAATTCACCCCTCCACTTT CASSSGHENSPLHF
15 TRBD2 . TRBJ2-5 TRBV4-1 TGCGCCAGCAGCCAAGGACTAGCGGGAGGGGAGACCCAGTACTTC CASSQGLAGGETQYF
15 . few TRBJ2-7 TRBV7-9 TGTGCCAGCAGCTTAGAGTCCGTGAGGGCCGGAGAGCAGTACTTC CASSLESVRAGEQYF
15 TRBD1 once TRBJ2-7 TRBV5-1 TGCGCCAGCAGCTTCCGGGACAGGGTGCAAGACGAGCAGTACTTC CASSFRDRVQDEQYF
18 . . TRBJ2-1 TRBV3-1/TRBV3-2 TGTGCCAGCAGCCAAGATCACCCGTCCACTTTTGGTAACAATGAGCAGTTCTTC CASSQDHPSTFGNNEQFF
12 TRBD2 once TRBJ2-4 TRBV28 TGTGCCAGCAGTTTTGGACTAGCGGGACTCTCGTGG CASSFGLAGLSW
14 TRBD2 . TRBJ2-2 TRBV19 TGTGCCAGTGGGACTAGCGGGGGTACCGGGGAGCTGTTTTTT CASGTSGGTGELFF
15 . . TRBJ2-3 TRBV6-2/TRBV6-3 TGTGCCAGCAGTTACTCTCCGGGAGCGGCAGATACGCAGTATTTT CASSYSPGAADTQYF
15 TRBD2 . TRBJ2-3 TRBV6-2/TRBV6-3 TGTGCCAGCAGTTCCAGCCTAGCGGGCCTAGATACGCAGTATTTT CASSSSLAGLDTQYF
11 . . TRBJ1-1 TRBV7-8 TGTGCCAGCAGCTTACGCACTGAAGCTTTCTTT CASSLRTEAFF
14 . . TRBJ1-4 TRBV15 TGTGCCACCAGCAGAGATAGGACAGCTGAAAAACTGTTTTTT CATSRDRTAEKLFF
14 . . TRBJ2-4 TRBV6-2/TRBV6-3 TGTGCCAGCAGTTACGGACGTCTCGGGGACATTCAGTACTTC CASSYGRLGDIQYF
17 . . TRBJ2-3 TRBV12-5 TGTGCTAGTGGTTTGGCGCTGTCGGAGCGAGGTACAGATACGCAGTATTTT CASGLALSERGTDTQYF
20 . . TRBJ2-7 TRBV21-1 TGTGCCAGCTCCGGTACTAGCGGGATCGCCTCGAGGGTCTGGTGCGACGAGCAGTACTTC CASSGTSGIASRVWCDEQYF
17 . few TRBJ2-4 TRBV3-1/TRBV3-2 TGTGCCAGCAGCCCCCGTTTGGGGGGACTAGCCAAAAACATTCAGTACTTC CASSPRLGGLAKNIQYF
13 . . TRBJ1-5 TRBV12-3/TRBV12-4 TGTGCCAGCAGCCCTGACACCGATCAGCCCCAGCATTTT CASSPDTDQPQHF
15 . . TRBJ2-5 TRBV7-9 TGTGCCAGCAGCTCGGGACAATCGTCCGCAGAGACCCAGTACTTC CASSSGQSSAETQYF
14 TRBD2 . TRBJ2-1 TRBV5-4 TGTGCCAGCAGCTTCAGCGGGAGGGGCAATGAGCAGTTCTTC CASSFSGRGNEQFF
15 TRBD2 . TRBJ2-7 TRBV7-6 TGTGCCAGCAGCTTACGAGCGGGAGGGGTATACGAGCAGTACTTC CASSLRAGGVYEQYF
16 . few TRBJ2-5 TRBV4-2 TGTGCCAGCAGCACGGGGGGGACAGGGTTCGAAGAGACCCAGTACTTC CASSTGGTGFEETQYF
12 . . TRBJ2-5 TRBV6-5 TGTGCCAGCAGCAGGGGCTCCGGGACCCAGTACTTC CASSRGSGTQYF
14 TRBD2 . TRBJ2-7 TRBV19 TGTGCCAGTAGGGGGACTAGCAGGGACTACGAGCAGTACTTC CASRGTSRDYEQYF
15 . . TRBJ2-7 TRBV21-1 TGTGCCAGCAGCGGTCAACTAGCGGGAGGGGGCGAGCAGTACTTC CASSGQLAGGGEQYF
15 TRBD2 . TRBJ2-1 TRBV7-2 TGTGCCAGCAGCTTTCAAACGGGAGGGGACAATGAGCAGTTCTTC CASSFQTGGDNEQFF
13 TRBD1 . TRBJ2-3 TRBV10-3 TGTGCCATCAGTGCCGACAGGGCCGATACGCAGTATTTT CAISADRADTQYF
15 TRBD2 . TRBJ2-3 TRBV7-2 TGTGCCAGCAGCTTTGGGGGGGGGAGGACAGATACGCAGTATTTT CASSFGGGRTDTQYF
14 . once TRBJ2-2 TRBV19 TGTGCCAGTAGTATAGCCGCTAGTTGGGGGGAGCTGTTTTTT CASSIAASWGELFF
13 . . TRBJ2-1 TRBV5-4 TGTGCCAGCAGCCGGACAGCCTACAATGAGCAGTTCTTC CASSRTAYNEQFF
16 TRBD1 . TRBJ2-6 TRBV28 TGTGCCAGCAGACCGACAGGGCACTCTGGGGCCAACGTCCTGACTTTC CASRPTGHSGANVLTF
14 . . TRBJ1-4 TRBV7-8 TGTGCCAGCAGCTTTGAGACAAGCCGGAAAAAACTGTTTTTT CASSFETSRKKLFF
17 TRBD1 . TRBJ1-5 TRBV19 TGTGCCAGTAGTTCCCTCCCCGGGACAGGGAGCAATCAGCCCCAGCATTTT CASSSLPGTGSNQPQHF
16 . . TRBJ1-3 TRBV3-1/TRBV3-2 TGTGCCAGCAGCCCAGCCAGTACTAGTACTGGAAACACCATATATTTT CASSPASTSTGNTIYF